This T cell receptor (beta chain) was identified during a study of shared clonotypes between healthy human individuals. Study summary: Each donor contributed plates that comprised three CD4 naive, three CD4 memory, two CD8 naive and one CD8 memory.

On sorted subsets, replicate PCRs used 200 ng DNA, or some 27,000 T cell genomes. The protocol was immunoSEQ multiplex PCR, while the TCRdb copy is restricted to in-frame clones and leaves out a portion. The table lists some 2.4 million clones, more than 85% of them singletons. CD45RA-negative memory and CD45RA+ naive subsets were split from the CD4+ cells. The V end was cut by 5 bases, the J end by 5 bases, with 19 bases between. This CDR3 is 16 amino acids long. In germline, CDR1 is SGHAT, CDR2 FQNNGV. Source material: naive CD4+ T cells from PBMCs. Sample subset: CD45RA+ positively selected. The sequence was obtained from a young man in good health. Some clones in this sample may be carry-over from other donors' samples. The rearrangement uses TRBV11-2 and TRBJ2-1; D assignment may be TRBD1 or TRBD2 (7 bases each). The chain's CDR3 is CASSQRGLAEDNEQFF. The DNA of the CDR3 is TGTGCCAGCAGCCAGAGGGGGCTAGCGGAAGACAATGAGCAGTTCTTC.